This is a list of T cell receptor beta chains from one sample in a study of Graves' ophthalmopathy and Graves' hyperthyroidism. TCRdb analysed the multiplex PCR reads with MiXCR anew, one entry per CDR3 protein. Found here are 500,000 to 800,000 distinct CDR3 sequences, 35% to 45% of them singletons; the top ten hold over 2.5%. Sample: peripheral blood. These receptors all come from an adult man with Graves' ophthalmopathy. CDR3s leave out the opening cysteine and the closing phenylalanine or tryptophan. Clone size is given for some rows only: seen once, a few or many times, or a class if the clone is expanded.

j_call	v_call	clone_size	cdr3_aa
TRBJ1-2	TRBV10-3	many	AISDQGQGVYGYT
TRBJ1-5	TRBV4-1	few	ASSVNTAQPQH
TRBJ1-1	TRBV11-1	many	ASREGGEAF
TRBJ2-7	TRBV9	-	ASSQEGYHNYEQY
TRBJ2-5	TRBV7-9	-	ASTPGGKETQY
TRBJ1-1	TRBV6-5	-	ASSYNQEAF
TRBJ1-6	TRBV20-1	many	SARAQERSPLH
TRBJ1-2	TRBV2	many	ASSEGFRGEFSYT
TRBJ2-7	TRBV20-1	-	SAVPDRGFYEQY
TRBJ1-5	TRBV7-9	-	ASSRPGARKPQH